This T cell receptor beta chain was observed in a study of CD8+ T cells in alopecia areata. CD4+ and CD8+ T cells were sorted from PBMCs. Study outcomes and limitations: Sequencing of scalp samples also includes resident alphabeta T cells from normal skin. Across lesional scalp, and particularly alopecia totalis/universalis, clonality surpassed that of normal scalp.

This CDR3 has 12 residues. From germline, CDR1 is SQVTM and CDR2 ANQGSEA. The J segment lost 8 bases and the V segment lost 6 bases, leaving 9 bases of the junction unmatched. This clone was observed a handful of times. Its antigen is unidentified. The sequencing template was cDNA reverse transcribed from extracted RNA. Assay used: immunoSEQ multiplex PCR; TCRdb lists only in-frame clones, some missing. Here the sample spans fewer than 150,000 clones, about 60% being singletons. The sequence was collected from a human donor in good health. V gene TRBV29-1 combines with J gene TRBJ1-1; 7 bases align to TRBD1. Material: CD4+ T cells sorted from blood. CDR3 DNA: TGCAGCGTCCCTGGAGGGGGCGTAGAAGCTTTCTTT. It is translated as CSVPGGGVEAFF.